This is a list of T cell receptor beta chains from one sample in a study of CD8+CD57+ T cells in acquired aplastic anemia. TCRdb recomputed calls from the reads with MiXCR, one row per CDR3 protein. This table has around 430,000 distinct CDR3 sequences, under 40% appearing once. Sequenced: sorted CD4+, CD8+, or CD8+CD57+ T cells (not recorded which) from PBMCs. The receptors were sampled from a human donor with aplastic anemia. Each CDR3 is given without its conserved first and last residue. Each record gives: J gene, V gene, CDR3 length, CDR3 protein.

J: TRBJ2-1; V: TRBV20-1; length: 18; CDR3: SARHARPLAGGRIYNEQF
J: TRBJ1-3; V: TRBV19; length: 16; CDR3: ASSIDLGGPNSGNTIY
J: TRBJ2-7; V: TRBV6-5; length: 10; CDR3: ASSYQAYEQY
J: TRBJ1-2; V: TRBV11-1; length: 14; CDR3: ASSLAQTGTLYGYT
J: TRBJ2-7; V: TRBV11-1; length: 14; CDR3: ASSPWKGHGPHEQY
J: TRBJ2-7; V: TRBV20-1; length: 12; CDR3: SARDSSRVYEQY
J: TRBJ2-5; V: TRBV5-1; length: 10; CDR3: ASSLWGETQY
J: TRBJ1-2; V: TRBV12-3/TRBV12-4; length: 12; CDR3: ASSFSDTYYDYT
J: TRBJ2-3; V: TRBV12-3/TRBV12-4; length: 11; CDR3: ASSTSFSDTQY
J: TRBJ1-1; V: TRBV2; length: 10; CDR3: ASSEGGSEAF
J: TRBJ1-5; V: TRBV28; length: 13; CDR3: ASSSNALLNQPQH
J: TRBJ2-5; V: TRBV11-2; length: 15; CDR3: ASSLVFTPLVPRTQY
J: TRBJ2-7; V: TRBV5-6; length: 14; CDR3: ASSFKLRGNAYEQY
J: TRBJ1-5; V: TRBV5-6; length: 11; CDR3: ASSLGGERPQH
J: TRBJ1-3; V: TRBV7-9; length: 15; CDR3: ASSSRPAGPVGNTIY
J: TRBJ1-6; V: TRBV30; length: 9; CDR3: AWSANSPLH
J: TRBJ1-2; V: TRBV24-1; length: 12; CDR3: ATSEGTGEHGYT
J: TRBJ1-1; V: TRBV2; length: 12; CDR3: ASSELLQATEAF
J: TRBJ1-1; V: TRBV10-3; length: 15; CDR3: AISKSQFPGANTEAF
J: TRBJ2-6; V: TRBV5-1; length: 15; CDR3: ASSMRGAVSGANVLT
J: TRBJ1-6; V: TRBV19; length: 13; CDR3: ASSGGTGRISPLH
J: TRBJ2-7; V: TRBV5-1; length: 12; CDR3: ASSSQKAGPEQY
J: TRBJ1-3; V: TRBV15; length: 13; CDR3: ATSRDFISGNTIY
J: TRBJ2-3; V: TRBV30; length: 13; CDR3: AWSGGRGGISPQY
J: TRBJ2-5; V: TRBV10-2; length: 12; CDR3: ASKSSPRRETQY
J: TRBJ2-3; V: TRBV29-1; length: 10; CDR3: SVDPRTDTQY